This T cell receptor (beta chain) is drawn from a study of T cell responses to AZD1222 COVID-19 vaccine. This clone showed up just once. The antigen is unknown. Points from the study as a whole: Mostly white British, mostly female donors; authors suggested clonal diversity may be underestimated.

Measured with immunoSEQ multiplex PCR; TCRdb has only the in-frame clones, and not every one. Counted here are 150,000 to 200,000 clones, 70% to 90% occurring once; the ten biggest clones make up about 25%. V lost 1 base and J 7 bases, leaving 11 bases between the germline ends. The germline gives CDR1 SEHNR, CDR2 FQNEAQ (reference sequence). CDR3 length: 15 residues. This chain connects TRBV7-9 to TRBJ1-6; D ambiguous. This sequence originates from an adult who received the AZD1222 COVID-19 vaccine. The material was peripheral blood, obtained 28 days after the second AZD1222 dose. CDR3 loop: CASSLGGGLNSPLHF. The CDR3 nucleotides are TGTGCCAGCAGCTTAGGAGGAGGGTTGAATTCACCCCTCCACTTT.